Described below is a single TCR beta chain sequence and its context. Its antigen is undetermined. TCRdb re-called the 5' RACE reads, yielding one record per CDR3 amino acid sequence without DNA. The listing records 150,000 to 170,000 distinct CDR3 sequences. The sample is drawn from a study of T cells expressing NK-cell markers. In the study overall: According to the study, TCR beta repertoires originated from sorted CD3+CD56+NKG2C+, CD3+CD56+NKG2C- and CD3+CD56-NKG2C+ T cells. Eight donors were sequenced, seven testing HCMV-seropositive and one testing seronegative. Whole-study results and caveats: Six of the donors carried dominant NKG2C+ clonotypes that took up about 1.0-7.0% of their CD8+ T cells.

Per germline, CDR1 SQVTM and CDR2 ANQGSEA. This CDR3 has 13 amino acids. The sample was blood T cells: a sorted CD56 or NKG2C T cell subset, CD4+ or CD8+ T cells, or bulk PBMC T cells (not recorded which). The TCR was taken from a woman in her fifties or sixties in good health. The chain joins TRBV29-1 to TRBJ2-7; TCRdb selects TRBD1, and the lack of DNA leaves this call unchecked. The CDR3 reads CSVVGDRNYEQYF.